The source of this TCR beta chain is a study of chemoradiotherapy in HPV16-positive cancers. Study summary: A couple of HPV16-positive patients' cells yielded candidate HPV-specific clones and common motifs. The study's findings and limits: Better recurrence-free survival went with HPV-responsive T-cell expansion in HPV16-positive patients.

The V end lost 6 bases, the J end lost 3 bases, and 12 bases lay between the germline ends. CDR1 and CDR2 from the germline V gene are MDHEN and SYDVKM. CDR3 length equals 14 residues. A single count supports this clone. As yet, its antigen is unknown. Assay: immunoSEQ multiplex PCR; the TCRdb copy retains only in-frame clones and omits some. Altogether about 1,900 clones are present, approximately 91% being singletons, with the ten largest covering more than 4.5%. Samples were taken several times over chemoradiotherapy. This clonotype originated in a human donor with HPV-associated anogenital cancer. The genes are TRBV28 and TRBJ1-5; tentative D call: TRBD1 (5 bases). The source was tumor tissue, collected from a patient who underwent chemoradiotherapy. Here the CDR3 reads CASRLTETNQPQHF. As DNA, the CDR3 is TGTGCCAGCAGGCTGACAGAGACCAATCAGCCCCAGCATTTT.